The T cell receptor beta chain under discussion was sequenced for a study of shared clonotypes between healthy human individuals. Looking at the study overall: Researchers assigned three CD4 naive, three CD4 memory, two CD8 naive and one CD8 memory plate to each donor.

Study findings and constraints: Of the naive CD4 clonotypes, around 5.2% were shared across several donors. Clonotype sharing among donors was expected to depend on sequencing depth.

The sample holds a few counts of this clone. Its target is unknown. Profiling relied on immunoSEQ multiplex PCR, and the TCRdb table lists in-frame clones only, not all of them. The table has about 2.3 million clones, over 90% seen once. Germline CDR1 is SGHRS and CDR2 is YFSETQ. The CDR3 loop spans 14 amino acids. The V gene lost 4 bases and the J gene lost 1 base, with 11 bases spanning the gap. Material: naive CD4+ T cells from PBMCs. As for subset: CD45RA+ positively selected. This sequence joins TRBV5-1 and TRBJ1-1; D is perhaps TRBD1 (6 bases). The clonotype originates from a young man in good health. Some clones in this sample may be carry-over from other donors' samples. DNA for the CDR3: TGCGCCAGCAGCCGCAGGGGACCGAACACTGAAGCTTTCTTT. It encodes CASSRRGPNTEAFF.